This TCR beta chain comes out of a study of blood T cell repertoires in COVID-19. Trimming shortened V by 7 bases and J by 6 bases, and 15 bases separated the two germline ends. The CDR3 runs 13 residues. The germline V gene has CDR1 SGHRS and CDR2 YFSETQ. Some clones are missing from TCRdb's copy, which holds only in-frame ones; the method was immunoSEQ multiplex PCR. The data hold roughly 250,000 clones, with around 89% observed a single time. V gene TRBV5-1 combines with J gene TRBJ2-3, with D possibly matching TRBD2 (6 bases). This clonotype originated in a man in his fifties or sixties who had recovered from COVID-19. The specimen was peripheral blood. CDR3 sequence: CASAPSGGDTQYF. The CDR3 coding sequence is TGCGCCAGCGCCCCTAGTGGAGGGGATACGCAGTATTTT.